These 7 T cell receptor beta chains share one sample of origin, sequenced in a study of regulatory T cells in long-lasting Graves disease (dated by TCRdb to the early 2020s). The time point label of this sample denotes: newly diagnosed GD, antithyroid drugs for less than 3 months. RNA was extracted from PBMCs in TRIzol for both TCR sequencing and RNA sequencing. The method was multiplex PCR. The data were produced on an Illumina HiSeq 4000. CDR3 regions were amplified by Arm-PCR with iRepertoire HTBI primers to construct TCR beta libraries. Using fastp trimming at Q25 and MiXCR clonotype assembly, TCRdb reanalyzed the public sequencing data and kept in-frame beta chains. Each record represents a unique CDR3 protein, reported with the most common genes and DNA among its rows. The sample data list about 520,000 distinct CDR3 sequences, and more than 10% of these were observed just once. More than 8% of the sample goes to the ten largest clones.

This sample also belongs to another study, concerning T cells in Graves' hyperthyroidism and ophthalmopathy.

This specimen was peripheral blood mononuclear cells (PBMCs), taken at new diagnosis, from a patient treated with antithyroid drugs. The receptor source for this set is a woman aged 25-40 years with Graves disease. Donor details come from another sample of the same person, matched by shared clones.

This clonotype was counted ten times or more. The chain's CDR3 is CASSPGGGTYEQYF. In nucleotides, the CDR3 is TGTGCCAGCAGCCCCGGGGGCGGGACCTACGAGCAGTACTTC. The chain combines TRBV27 with TRBJ2-7; either TRBD1 or TRBD2 may supply D (6 bases each). The CDR3 contains 14 residues. Trimming shortened V by 6 bases and J by 2 bases, and 14 bases separated the two germline ends. Germline-derived CDR1 and CDR2 are MNHEY and SMNVEV (reference sequence).

This clonotype was seen many times. V is TRBV5-5 and J is TRBJ2-2; possibly TRBD1 for D (6 bases). Germline V CDR1 and CDR2: SGHKS, YYEKEE (reference sequence). The germline V and J ends were trimmed by 0 bases and 5 bases, with 11 bases remaining between them. CDR3 size: 15 residues. This CDR3 reads CASSLVGRGTGELFF. CDR3 nucleotides: TGTGCCAGCAGCTTGGTTGGCAGGGGTACCGGGGAGCTGTTTTTT.

This clonotype occurred many times. The chain has TRBV19 and TRBJ2-3; 12 bases line up with TRBD2. V gave up 3 bases and J gave up 2 bases; unmatched junction bases: 6. The CDR3 is 17 residues long. Germline V gene lookup returns CDR1 LNHDA and CDR2 SQIVND (reference sequence). The CDR3 DNA sequence: TGTGCCAGTAGTATGACGACTAGCGGGAGAATCACAGATACGCAGTATTTT. It yields the protein CASSMTTSGRITDTQYF. The full variable domain, with the rest looked up from reference TRBV19 and TRBJ2-3, is DGGITQSPKYLFRKEGQNVTLSCEQNLNHDAMYWYRQDPGQGLRLIYYSQIVNDFQKGDIAEGYSVSREKKESFPLTVTSAQKNPTAFYLCASSMTTSGRITDTQYFGPGTRLTVL.

A few counts support this clonotype. One junction end disagrees with the germline gene, perhaps due to a read error. This sequence joins TRBV11-3 and TRBJ1-1, with unresolved D. CDR3 size: 13 residues. Per the germline V gene, CDR1 is SGHNT and CDR2 is YENEEA. CDR3 bases: TGTGCCAGCAGTCAGGAGACGAACACTGGAGCTTTCTTT. It specifies CASSQETNTGAFF. The full variable domain, in which reference TRBV11-3 and TRBJ1-1 provide the parts outside the CDR3, is EAGVVQSPRYKIIEKKQPVAFWCNPISGHNTLYWYLQNLGQGPELLIRYENEEAVDDSQLPKDRFSAERLKGVDSTLKIQPAELGDSAVYLCASSQETNTGAFFGQGTRLTVV.

This clonotype was seen a few times. V usage is TRBV28 and J usage is TRBJ2-2; possibly TRBD1 for D (7 bases). Germline lookup yields CDR1 MDHEN and CDR2 SYDVKM. Trimming removed 8 bases at V and 3 bases at J, with 13 bases between. This CDR3 has 14 amino acids. The CDR3 DNA reads TGTGCCAGCGAGGCGGGACAGCACACCGGGGAGCTGTTTTTT. This codes for CASEAGQHTGELFF. Full variable domain (outside the CDR3, taken from reference TRBV28 and TRBJ2-2): DVKVTQSSRYLVKRTGEKVFLECVQDMDHENMFWYRQDPGLGLRLIYFSYDVKMKEKGDIPEGYSVSREKKERFSLILESASTNQTSMYLCASEAGQHTGELFFGEGSRLTVL.

This clonotype was seen ten or more times. V is TRBV7-2 and J is TRBJ2-2; D not certain. The CDR3 extends over 15 amino acids. V lost 4 bases, J lost 6 bases, and 15 bases lay in between. CDR1 and CDR2 from the germline V gene are SGHTA and FQGNSA. CDR3 sequence: CASSSTSSSPGELFF. The CDR3 coding sequence is TGTGCCAGCAGCTCGACTTCTAGTTCCCCCGGGGAGCTGTTTTTT.

This clonotype was observed a handful of times. The J gene is TRBJ2-1, the V gene TRBV6-2 or TRBV6-3; 10 bases map to TRBD2. The CDR3 spans 16 residues. The V and J ends lost 5 bases and 6 bases, in that order; junction bases with no gene match: 10. Looked up from germline, CDR1 is MNHEY and CDR2 is SVGEGT. This CDR3 is CASSGLTSGNPNEQFF. CDR3 DNA sequence: TGTGCCAGCAGTGGACTTACTAGCGGGAACCCCAATGAGCAGTTCTTC.